This TCR beta chain was obtained from a study of blood T cell repertoires in COVID-19. Study-wide context: T cells, B-cell-depleted T cells, or PBMCs supplied cDNA or gDNA.

Sequencing was performed with immunoSEQ multiplex PCR; in TCRdb, only in-frame clones are kept and a portion is missing. The sample lists some 250,000 clones, 88% seen once, with approximately 0.7% in the top ten. Germline CDR1 is SGHNT and CDR2 is YENEEA. This CDR3 region has 16 residues. The ends lost 5 bases at V and 3 bases at J; junction bases unmatched: 9. Input material: peripheral blood. This clonotype was obtained from a human donor in a cohort sampled during active COVID-19. The chain is built from TRBV11-3 and TRBJ2-4, with TRBD2 matching over 8 bases. The CDR3 nucleotides are TGTGCCAGCAGCCCCGGGAGGGCAATGGACAAAAACATTCAGTACTTC. This gives the protein CASSPGRAMDKNIQYF. The full variable domain, with the rest looked up from reference TRBV11-3 and TRBJ2-4, is EAGVVQSPRYKIIEKKQPVAFWCNPISGHNTLYWYLQNLGQGPELLIRYENEEAVDDSQLPKDRFSAERLKGVDSTLKIQPAELGDSAVYLCASSPGRAMDKNIQYFGAGTRLSVL.